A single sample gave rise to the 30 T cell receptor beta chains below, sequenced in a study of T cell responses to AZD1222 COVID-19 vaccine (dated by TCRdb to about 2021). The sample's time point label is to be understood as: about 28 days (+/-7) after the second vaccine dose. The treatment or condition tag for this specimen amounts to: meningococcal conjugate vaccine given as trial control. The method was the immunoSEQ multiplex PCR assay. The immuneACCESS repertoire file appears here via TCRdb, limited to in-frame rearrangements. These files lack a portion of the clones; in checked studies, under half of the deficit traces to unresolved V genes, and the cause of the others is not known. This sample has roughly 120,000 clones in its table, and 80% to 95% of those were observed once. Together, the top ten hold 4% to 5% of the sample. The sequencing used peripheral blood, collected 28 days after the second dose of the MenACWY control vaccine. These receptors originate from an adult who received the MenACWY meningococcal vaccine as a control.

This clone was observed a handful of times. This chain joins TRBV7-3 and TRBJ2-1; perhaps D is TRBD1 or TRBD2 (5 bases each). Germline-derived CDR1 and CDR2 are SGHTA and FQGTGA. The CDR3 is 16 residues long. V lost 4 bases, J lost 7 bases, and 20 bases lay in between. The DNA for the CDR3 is TGTGCCAGCAGCTCCTCGTTTTCCCGGGACGGAAATGAGCAGTTCTTC. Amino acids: CASSSSFSRDGNEQFF. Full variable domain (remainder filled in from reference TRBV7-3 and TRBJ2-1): GAGVSQTPSNKVTEKGKYVELRCDPISGHTALYWYRQSLGQGPEFLIYFQGTGAADDSGLPNDRFFAVRPEGSVSTLKIQRTERGDSAVYLCASSSSFSRDGNEQFFGPGTRLTVL.

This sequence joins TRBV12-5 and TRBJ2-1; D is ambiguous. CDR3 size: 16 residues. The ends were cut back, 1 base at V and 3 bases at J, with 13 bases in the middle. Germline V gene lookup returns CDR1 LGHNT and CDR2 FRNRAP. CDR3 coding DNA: TGTGCTAGTGGTTTGGGCGGCAGCTTATACTACAATGAGCAGTTCTTC. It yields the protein CASGLGGSLYYNEQFF.

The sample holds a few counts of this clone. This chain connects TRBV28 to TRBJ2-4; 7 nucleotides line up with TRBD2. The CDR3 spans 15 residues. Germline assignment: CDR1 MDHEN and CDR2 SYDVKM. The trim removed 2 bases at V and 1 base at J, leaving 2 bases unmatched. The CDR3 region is CASSLVGRAKNIQYF. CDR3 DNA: TGTGCCAGCAGTTTAGTCGGGAGGGCCAAAAACATTCAGTACTTC.

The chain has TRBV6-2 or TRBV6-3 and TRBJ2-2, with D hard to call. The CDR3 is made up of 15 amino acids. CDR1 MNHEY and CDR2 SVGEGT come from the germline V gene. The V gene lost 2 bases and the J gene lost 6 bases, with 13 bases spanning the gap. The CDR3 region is CASSYQVGWAGELFF. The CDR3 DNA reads TGTGCCAGCAGTTACCAAGTTGGCTGGGCCGGGGAGCTGTTTTTT.

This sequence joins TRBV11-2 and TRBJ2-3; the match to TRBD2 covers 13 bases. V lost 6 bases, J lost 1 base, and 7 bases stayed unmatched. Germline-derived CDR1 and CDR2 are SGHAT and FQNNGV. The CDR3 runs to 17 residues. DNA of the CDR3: TGTGCCAGCAGTTCCCGGACTAGCGGGGGCCGCACAGATACGCAGTATTTT. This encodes CASSSRTSGGRTDTQYF. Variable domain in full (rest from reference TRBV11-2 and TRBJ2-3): EAGVAQSPRYKIIEKRQSVAFWCNPISGHATLYWYQQILGQGPKLLIQFQNNGVVDDSQLPKDRFSAERLKGVDSTLKIQPAKLEDSAVYLCASSSRTSGGRTDTQYFGPGTRLTVL.

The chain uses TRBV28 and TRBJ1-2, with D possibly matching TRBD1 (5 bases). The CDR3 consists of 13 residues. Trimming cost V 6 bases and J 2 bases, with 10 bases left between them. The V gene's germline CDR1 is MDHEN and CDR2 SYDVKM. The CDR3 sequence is CASSRQPNYGYTF. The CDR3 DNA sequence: TGTGCCAGCAGCCGACAGCCCAACTATGGCTACACCTTC.

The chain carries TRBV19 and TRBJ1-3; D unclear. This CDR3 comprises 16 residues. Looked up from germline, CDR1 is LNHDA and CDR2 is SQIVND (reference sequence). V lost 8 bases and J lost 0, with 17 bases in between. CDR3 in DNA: TGTGCCAGTTCTACACAGTCTGGGCTCTCTGGAAACACCATATATTTT. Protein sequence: CASSTQSGLSGNTIYF.

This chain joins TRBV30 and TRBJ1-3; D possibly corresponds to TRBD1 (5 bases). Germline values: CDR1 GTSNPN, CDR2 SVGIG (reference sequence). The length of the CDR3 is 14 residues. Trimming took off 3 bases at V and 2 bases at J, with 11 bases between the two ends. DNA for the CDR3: TGTGCCTGGAGCGGGGACCTCACTGGAAACACCATATATTTT. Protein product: CAWSGDLTGNTIYF. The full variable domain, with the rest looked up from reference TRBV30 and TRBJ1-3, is SQTIHQWPATLVQPVGSPLSLECTVEGTSNPNLYWYRQAAGRGLQLLFYSVGIGQISSEVPQNLSASRPQDRQFILSSKKLLLSDSGFYLCAWSGDLTGNTIYFGEGSWLTVV.

CDR3 amino acids: CASRNRWEVDTEAFF. For the CDR3, the DNA is TGCGCCAGCAGGAATCGCTGGGAGGTGGACACTGAAGCTTTCTTT. The V call is TRBV4-1, the J call TRBJ1-1; D gene unclear. V dropped 6 bases and J dropped 3 bases, with 17 bases sitting between them. This CDR3 is built from 15 residues. Germline V CDR1 and CDR2: MGHRA, YSYEKL.

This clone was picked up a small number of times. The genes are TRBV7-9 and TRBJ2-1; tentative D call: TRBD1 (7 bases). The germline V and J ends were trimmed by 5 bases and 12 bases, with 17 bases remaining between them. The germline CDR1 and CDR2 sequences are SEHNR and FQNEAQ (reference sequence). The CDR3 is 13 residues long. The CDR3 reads CASSAGGGLGQFF. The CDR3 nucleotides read TGTGCCAGCAGCGCAGGGGGAGGACTGGGGCAGTTCTTC. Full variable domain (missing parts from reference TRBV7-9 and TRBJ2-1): DTGVSQNPRHKITKRGQNVTFRCDPISEHNRLYWYRQTLGQGPEFLTYFQNEAQLEKSRLLSDRFSAERPKGSFSTLEIQRTEQGDSAMYLCASSAGGGLGQFFGPGTRLTVL.

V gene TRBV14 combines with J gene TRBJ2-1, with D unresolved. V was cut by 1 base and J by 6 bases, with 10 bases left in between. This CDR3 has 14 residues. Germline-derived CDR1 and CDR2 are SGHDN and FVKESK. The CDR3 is CASSQVKIANEQFF. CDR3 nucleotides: TGTGCCAGCAGCCAAGTGAAGATAGCCAATGAGCAGTTCTTC.

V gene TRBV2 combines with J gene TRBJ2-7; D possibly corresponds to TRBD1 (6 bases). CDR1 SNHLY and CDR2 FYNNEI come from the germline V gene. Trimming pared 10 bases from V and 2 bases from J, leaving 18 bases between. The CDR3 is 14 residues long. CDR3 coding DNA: TGTGCCATAAGGGGTGGTCAGGGGCCCTACGAGCAGTACTTC. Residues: CAIRGGQGPYEQYF.

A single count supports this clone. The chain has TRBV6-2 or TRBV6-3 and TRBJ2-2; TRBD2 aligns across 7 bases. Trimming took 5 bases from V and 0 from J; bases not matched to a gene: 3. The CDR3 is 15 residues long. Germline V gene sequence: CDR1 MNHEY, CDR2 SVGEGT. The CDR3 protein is CASSSGEPNTGELFF. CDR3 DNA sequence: TGTGCCAGCAGTAGCGGGGAACCGAACACCGGGGAGCTGTTTTTT.

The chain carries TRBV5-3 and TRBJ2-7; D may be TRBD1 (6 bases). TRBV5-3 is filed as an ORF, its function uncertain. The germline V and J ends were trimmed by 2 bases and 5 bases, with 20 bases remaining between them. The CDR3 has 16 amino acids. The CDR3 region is CARSLSGENNLNEQYV. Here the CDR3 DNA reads TGTGCCAGAAGCTTATCAGGGGAAAACAACCTGAACGAGCAGTACGTC.

The CDR3 DNA reads as TGTGCCAGCAGCCTCTGGACGGAGAACACCGGGGAGCTGTTTTTT. Translated, it gives CASSLWTENTGELFF. V and J are TRBV28 and TRBJ2-2; D is uncertain. In germline, CDR1 is MDHEN, CDR2 SYDVKM. The CDR3 sequence is 15 residues long. Trimming removed 6 bases at V and 1 base at J, with 12 bases between.

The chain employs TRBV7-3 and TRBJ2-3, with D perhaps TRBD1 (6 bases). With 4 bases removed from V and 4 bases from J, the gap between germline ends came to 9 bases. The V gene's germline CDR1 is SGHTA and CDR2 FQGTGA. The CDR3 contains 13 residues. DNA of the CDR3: TGTGCCAGCAGCTGGGGGCCCCCAGATACGCAGTATTTT. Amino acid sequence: CASSWGPPDTQYF.

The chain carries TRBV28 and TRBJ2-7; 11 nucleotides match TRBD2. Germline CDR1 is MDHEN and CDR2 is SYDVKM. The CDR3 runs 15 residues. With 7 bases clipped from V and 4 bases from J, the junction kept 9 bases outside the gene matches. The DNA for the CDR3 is TGTGCCAGCACCCTTCCCGGGACTAGCGGTTACGAGCAGTACTTC. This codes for CASTLPGTSGYEQYF.

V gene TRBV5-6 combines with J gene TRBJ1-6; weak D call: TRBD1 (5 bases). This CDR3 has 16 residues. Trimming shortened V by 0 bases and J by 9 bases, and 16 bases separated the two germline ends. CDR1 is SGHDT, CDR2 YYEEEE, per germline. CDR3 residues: CASSLARDLVSSPLHF. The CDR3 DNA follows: TGTGCCAGCAGCTTGGCCAGGGACTTAGTTAGTTCACCCCTCCACTTT.

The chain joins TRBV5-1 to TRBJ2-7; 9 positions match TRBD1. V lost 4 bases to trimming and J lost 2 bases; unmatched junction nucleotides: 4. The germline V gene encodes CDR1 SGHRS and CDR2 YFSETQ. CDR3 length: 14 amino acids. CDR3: CASSPGTGTYEQYF. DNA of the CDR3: TGCGCCAGCAGCCCCGGGACAGGGACCTACGAGCAGTACTTC.

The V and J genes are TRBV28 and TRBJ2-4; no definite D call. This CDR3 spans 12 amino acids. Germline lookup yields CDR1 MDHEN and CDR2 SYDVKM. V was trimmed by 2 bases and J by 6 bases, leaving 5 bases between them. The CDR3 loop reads CASSLGRNIQYF. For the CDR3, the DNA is TGTGCCAGCAGTTTAGGCAGAAACATTCAGTACTTC.

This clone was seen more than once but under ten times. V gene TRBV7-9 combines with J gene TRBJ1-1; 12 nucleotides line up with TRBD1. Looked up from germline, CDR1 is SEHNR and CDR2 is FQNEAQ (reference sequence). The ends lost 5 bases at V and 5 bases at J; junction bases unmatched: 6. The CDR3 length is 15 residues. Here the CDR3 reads CASSTGQGAWTEAFF. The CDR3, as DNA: TGTGCCAGCAGCACGGGACAGGGGGCGTGGACTGAAGCTTTCTTT.

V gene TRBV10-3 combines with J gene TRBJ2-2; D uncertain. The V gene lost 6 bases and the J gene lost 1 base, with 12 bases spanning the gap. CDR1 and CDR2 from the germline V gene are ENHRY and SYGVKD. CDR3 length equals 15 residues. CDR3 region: CAIRDPDWNTGELFF. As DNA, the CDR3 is TGTGCCATCAGGGACCCTGACTGGAACACCGGGGAGCTGTTTTTT.

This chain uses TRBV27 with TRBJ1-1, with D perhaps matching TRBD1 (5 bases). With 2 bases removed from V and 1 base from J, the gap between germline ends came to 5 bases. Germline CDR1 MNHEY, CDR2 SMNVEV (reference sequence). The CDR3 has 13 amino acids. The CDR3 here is CASSLRGNTEAFF. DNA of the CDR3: TGTGCCAGCAGTTTAAGGGGGAACACTGAAGCTTTCTTT.

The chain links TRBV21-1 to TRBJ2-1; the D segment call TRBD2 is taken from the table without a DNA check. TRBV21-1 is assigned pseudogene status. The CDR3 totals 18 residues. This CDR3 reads CANALNTDSGSSYNEQFF. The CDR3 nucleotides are TGTGCCAATGCCCTAAACACAGATAGCGGGAGTTCCTACAATGAGCAGTTCTTC.

CDR3 in amino acids: CASRLLTGTSTDTQYF. The DNA for the CDR3 is TGTGCCAGCCGTTTACTGACAGGCACTAGCACAGATACGCAGTATTTT. The rearrangement links TRBV6-5 to TRBJ2-3, with D maybe TRBD1 (6 bases). V lost 8 bases to trimming and J lost 0 bases, with 18 bases between them. This CDR3 spans 16 amino acids. CDR1 is MNHEY, CDR2 SVGAGI, per germline.

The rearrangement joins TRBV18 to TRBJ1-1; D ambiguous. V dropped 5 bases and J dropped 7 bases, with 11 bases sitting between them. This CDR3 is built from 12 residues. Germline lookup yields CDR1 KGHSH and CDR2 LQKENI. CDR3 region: CASSGVAGEAFF. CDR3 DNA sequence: TGTGCCAGCTCAGGGGTGGCTGGTGAAGCTTTCTTT.

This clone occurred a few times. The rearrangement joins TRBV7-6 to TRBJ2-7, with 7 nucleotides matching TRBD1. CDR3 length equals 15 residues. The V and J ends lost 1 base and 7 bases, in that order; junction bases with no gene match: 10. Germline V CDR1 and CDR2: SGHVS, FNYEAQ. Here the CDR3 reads CASSLEGGRVGEQYF. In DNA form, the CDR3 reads TGTGCCAGCAGCTTAGAAGGGGGCAGGGTAGGGGAGCAGTACTTC.

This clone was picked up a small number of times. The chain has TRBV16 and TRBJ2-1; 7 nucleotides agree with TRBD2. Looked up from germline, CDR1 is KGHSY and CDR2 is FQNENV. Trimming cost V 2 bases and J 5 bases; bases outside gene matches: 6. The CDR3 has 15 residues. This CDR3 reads CASSQPEGGNNEQFF. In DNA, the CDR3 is TGTGCCAGCAGCCAACCTGAGGGAGGGAACAATGAGCAGTTCTTC.

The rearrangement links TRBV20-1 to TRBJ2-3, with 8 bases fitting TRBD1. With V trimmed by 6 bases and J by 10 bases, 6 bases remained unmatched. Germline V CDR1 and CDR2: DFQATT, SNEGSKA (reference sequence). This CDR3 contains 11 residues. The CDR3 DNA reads TGCAGTGCAACGGACAGGGTCGCGCAGTATTTT. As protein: CSATDRVAQYF.

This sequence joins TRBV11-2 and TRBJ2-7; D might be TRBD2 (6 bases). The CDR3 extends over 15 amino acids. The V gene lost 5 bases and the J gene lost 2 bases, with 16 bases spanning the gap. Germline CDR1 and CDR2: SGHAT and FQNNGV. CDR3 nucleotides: TGTGCCAGCAGCCCCGGGACTGGATTCGCCTACGAGCAGTACTTC. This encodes CASSPGTGFAYEQYF.